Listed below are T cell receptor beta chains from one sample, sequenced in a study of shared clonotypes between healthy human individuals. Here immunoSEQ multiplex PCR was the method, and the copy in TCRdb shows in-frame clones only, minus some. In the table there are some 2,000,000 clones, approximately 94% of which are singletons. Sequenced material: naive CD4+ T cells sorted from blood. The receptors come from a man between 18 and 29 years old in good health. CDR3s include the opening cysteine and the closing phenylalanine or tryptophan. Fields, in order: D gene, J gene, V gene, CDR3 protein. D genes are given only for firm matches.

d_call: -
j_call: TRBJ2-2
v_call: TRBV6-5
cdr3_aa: CASSYSRGGLGGELFF

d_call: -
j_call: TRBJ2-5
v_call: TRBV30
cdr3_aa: CAWSVRETQYF

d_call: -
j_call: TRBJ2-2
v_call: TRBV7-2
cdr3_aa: CASSLGRLTGELFF

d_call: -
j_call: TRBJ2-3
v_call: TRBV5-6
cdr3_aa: CASSPPNTDTQYF

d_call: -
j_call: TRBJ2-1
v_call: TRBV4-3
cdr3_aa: CASSQGFIGRDEQFF

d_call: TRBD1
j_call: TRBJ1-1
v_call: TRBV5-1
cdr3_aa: CASSLADRGEAFF

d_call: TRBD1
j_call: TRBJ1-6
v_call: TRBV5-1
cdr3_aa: CASSLVWGDRDPLHF

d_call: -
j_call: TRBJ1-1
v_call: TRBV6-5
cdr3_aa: CASSPARDISEAFF

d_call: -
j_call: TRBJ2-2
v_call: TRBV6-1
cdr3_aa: CASTTGHLTGELFF

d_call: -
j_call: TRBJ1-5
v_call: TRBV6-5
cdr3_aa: CASSSPSGDNQPQHF

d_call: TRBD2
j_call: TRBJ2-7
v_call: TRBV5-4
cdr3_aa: CASSLKGAGGEQYF

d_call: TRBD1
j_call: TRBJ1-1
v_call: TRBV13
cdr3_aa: CASSTQTGKNTEAFF

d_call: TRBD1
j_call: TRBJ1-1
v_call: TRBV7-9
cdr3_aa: CASSPTGWSEAFF

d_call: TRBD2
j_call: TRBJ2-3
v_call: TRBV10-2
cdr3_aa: CASSDGLAGADTQYF

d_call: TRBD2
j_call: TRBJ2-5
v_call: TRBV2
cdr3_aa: CASRGGTSGETQYF

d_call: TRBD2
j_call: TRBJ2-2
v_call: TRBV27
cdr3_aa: CASSYRGGLTGELFF

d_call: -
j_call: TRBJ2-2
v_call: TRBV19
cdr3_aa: CASSIDRGFDTGELFF

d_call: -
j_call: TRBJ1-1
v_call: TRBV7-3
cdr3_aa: CASSHFGGISEAFF

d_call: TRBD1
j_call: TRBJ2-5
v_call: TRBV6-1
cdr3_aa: CASRDRVQETQYF

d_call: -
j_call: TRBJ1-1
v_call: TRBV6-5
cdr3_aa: CASSYSTGTNTEAFF

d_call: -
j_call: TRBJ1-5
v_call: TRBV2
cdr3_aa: CASSEFRADQPQHF

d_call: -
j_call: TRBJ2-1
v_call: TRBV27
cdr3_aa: CASVGRDRYYNEQFF

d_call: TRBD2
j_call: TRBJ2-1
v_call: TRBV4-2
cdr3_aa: CASSQGTSGPINNEQFF

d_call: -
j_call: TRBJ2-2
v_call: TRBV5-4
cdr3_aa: CALSRGDTGELFF

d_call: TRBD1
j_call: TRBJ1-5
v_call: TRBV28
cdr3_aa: CASSPRDRFNQPQHF

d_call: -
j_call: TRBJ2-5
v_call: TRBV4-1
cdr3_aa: CASSSGGWETQYF

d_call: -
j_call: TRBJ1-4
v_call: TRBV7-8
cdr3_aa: CASSPARVLGNEKLFF

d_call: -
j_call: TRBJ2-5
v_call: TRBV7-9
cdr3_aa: CASSLSGGVQETQYF

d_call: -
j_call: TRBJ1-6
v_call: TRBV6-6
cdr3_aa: CASSQSGSPLHF

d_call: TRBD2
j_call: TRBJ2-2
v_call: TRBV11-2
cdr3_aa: CASSLSGTSGTNTGELFF

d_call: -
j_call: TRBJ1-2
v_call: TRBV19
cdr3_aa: CASSIAEGGNYGYTF

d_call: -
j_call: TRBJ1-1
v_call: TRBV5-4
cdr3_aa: CASSLGGVGTEAFF

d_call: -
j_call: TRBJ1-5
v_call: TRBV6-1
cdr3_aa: CASSEFGNQPQHF

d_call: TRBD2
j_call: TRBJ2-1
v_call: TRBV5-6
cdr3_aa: CASSFGLAGGLEQFF

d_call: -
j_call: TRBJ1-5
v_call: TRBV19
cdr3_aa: CASSRRDSNQPQHF

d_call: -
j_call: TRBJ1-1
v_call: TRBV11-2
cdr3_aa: CASSLTSTPNTEAFF

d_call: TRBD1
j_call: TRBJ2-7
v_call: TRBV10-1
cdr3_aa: CASSPRTGGYEQYF

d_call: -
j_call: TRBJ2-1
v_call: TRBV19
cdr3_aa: CASSRREFEQFF

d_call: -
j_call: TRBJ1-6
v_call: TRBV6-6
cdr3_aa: CASRRGLGDNSPLHF

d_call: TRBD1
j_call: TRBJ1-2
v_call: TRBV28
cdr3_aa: CASSSPGQGYYGYTF

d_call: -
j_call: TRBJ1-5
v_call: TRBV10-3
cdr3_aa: CATGEPDQPQHF